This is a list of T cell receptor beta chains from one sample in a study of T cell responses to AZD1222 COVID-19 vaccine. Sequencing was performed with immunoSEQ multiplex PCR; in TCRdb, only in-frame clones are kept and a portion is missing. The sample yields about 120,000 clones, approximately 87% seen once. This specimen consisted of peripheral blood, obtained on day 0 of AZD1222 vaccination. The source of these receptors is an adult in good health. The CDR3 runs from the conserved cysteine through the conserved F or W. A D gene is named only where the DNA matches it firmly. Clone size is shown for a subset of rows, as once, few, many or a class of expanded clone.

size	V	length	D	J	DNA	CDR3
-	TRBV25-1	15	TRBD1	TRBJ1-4	TGTGCCAGCAGGATAGGGGGCGCCCTGGGTGAAAAACTGTTTTTT	CASRIGGALGEKLFF
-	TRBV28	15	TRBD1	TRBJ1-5	TGTGCCAGCATTCGGACAGGGGGCCGCAATCAGCCCCAGCATTTT	CASIRTGGRNQPQHF
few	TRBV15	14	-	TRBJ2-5	TGTGCCACCAGCAGAGTCCCTGGAAGTGGGACCCAGTACTTC	CATSRVPGSGTQYF
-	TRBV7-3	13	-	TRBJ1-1	TGTGCCAGCAGCTTAGGGGGGGTAACTGAAGCTTTCTTT	CASSLGGVTEAFF
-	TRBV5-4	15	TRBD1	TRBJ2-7	TGTGCCAGCAGCTGGAGGGACAGGACGACCCACGAGCAGTACTTC	CASSWRDRTTHEQYF
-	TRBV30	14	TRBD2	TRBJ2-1	TGTGCCTGGAAGAGGCTAGCGGGAGTCAATGAGCAGTTCTTC	CAWKRLAGVNEQFF
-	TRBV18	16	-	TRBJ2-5	TGTGCCAGCTCACCACCGAGAAGGGACGGCCAAGAGACCCAGTACTTC	CASSPPRRDGQETQYF
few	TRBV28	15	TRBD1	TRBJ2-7	TGTGCCAGCAGTATCTGGGACAGGATTTCACACGAGCAGTACTTC	CASSIWDRISHEQYF
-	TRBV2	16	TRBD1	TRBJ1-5	TGTGCCAGCACACTCGACCGGGACAGGGACAATCAGCCCCAGCATTTT	CASTLDRDRDNQPQHF
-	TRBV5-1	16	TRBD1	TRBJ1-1	TGCGCCAGCAGCTTGGCGACAGGGGGAAGGAACACTGAAGCTTTCTTT	CASSLATGGRNTEAFF
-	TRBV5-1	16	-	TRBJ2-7	TGCGCCAGCAGCTCGGTCGGACAATTCGACGGATACGAGCAGTACTTC	CASSSVGQFDGYEQYF
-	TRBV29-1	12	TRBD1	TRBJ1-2	TGCAGCGTCGTGACAGGGCTTGGCGGCTACACCTTC	CSVVTGLGGYTF
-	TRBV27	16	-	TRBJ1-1	TGTGCCAGCAGTCTAGGTTGGGGTTCGGGGAACACTGAAGCTTTCTTT	CASSLGWGSGNTEAFF
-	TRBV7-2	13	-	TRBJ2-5	TGTGCCAGCAGCATTAGGTCGAGGGAGACCCAGTACTTC	CASSIRSRETQYF
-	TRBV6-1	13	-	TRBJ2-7	TGTGCCAGCAGTGAAGCGCGTCTCTACGAGCAGTACTTC	CASSEARLYEQYF
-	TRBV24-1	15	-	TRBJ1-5	TGTGCCACCAGTGAAGGGACTTATAGCAATCAGCCCCAGCATTTT	CATSEGTYSNQPQHF
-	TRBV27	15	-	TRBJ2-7	TGTGCCAGCAGTATCCTCGGGAGCGGCAACTTCGAGCAGTACTTC	CASSILGSGNFEQYF
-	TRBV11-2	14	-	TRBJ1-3	TGTGCCAGCACCCGCGTGGCGGGGGGAAACACCATATATTTT	CASTRVAGGNTIYF
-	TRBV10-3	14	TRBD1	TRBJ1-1	TGTGCCATTGGACAGGGGGCCATGAACACTGAAGCTTTCTTT	CAIGQGAMNTEAFF
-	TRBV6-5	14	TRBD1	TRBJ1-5	TGTGCCAGCAGTACCCGACAGGGTGGCCAGCCCCAGCATTTT	CASSTRQGGQPQHF
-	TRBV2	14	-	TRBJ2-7	TGTGCCAGCAGCCGCCGGGGCCTTCTGGACGAGCAGTACTTC	CASSRRGLLDEQYF
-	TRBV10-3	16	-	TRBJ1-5	TGTGCCATCAGTGACGGCGCCGGCCAGGATAATCAGCCCCAGCATTTT	CAISDGAGQDNQPQHF